The clone carrying this TCR beta chain occurred a few times. What it binds is unknown. The sample belongs to a study of CD8+ T cells in alopecia areata. T lymphocytes (CD4+ and CD8+) were sorted from PBMCs. cDNA serving as the sequencing template came from extracted, reverse transcribed RNA. TCRdb's copy holds only in-frame clones and misses some; the assay was immunoSEQ multiplex PCR. The data contain around 150,000 clones, 55% of them seen just once; the ten biggest clones take up approximately 4.3%. General study points: Unlike in mice, where it was clearer, TCR sharing across patients was less clear, possibly HLA-related. Normal skin's resident alphabeta T cells are also sequenced in scalp samples. Scalp lesions, especially in alopecia totalis/universalis, had higher clonality than normal scalp.

The V and J ends lost 4 bases and 5 bases respectively, with 14 bases between them. Germline assignment: CDR1 SQVTM and CDR2 ANQGSEA. This CDR3 spans 13 amino acids. The TCR was taken from a human donor in good health. The chain is built from TRBV29-1 and TRBJ1-2; D gene uncertain. The sample comprised CD4+ T cells sorted from blood. The CDR3, as DNA: TGCAGCGTTGTACCCCTACAAGGATATGGCTACACCTTC. Translating gives CSVVPLQGYGYTF.